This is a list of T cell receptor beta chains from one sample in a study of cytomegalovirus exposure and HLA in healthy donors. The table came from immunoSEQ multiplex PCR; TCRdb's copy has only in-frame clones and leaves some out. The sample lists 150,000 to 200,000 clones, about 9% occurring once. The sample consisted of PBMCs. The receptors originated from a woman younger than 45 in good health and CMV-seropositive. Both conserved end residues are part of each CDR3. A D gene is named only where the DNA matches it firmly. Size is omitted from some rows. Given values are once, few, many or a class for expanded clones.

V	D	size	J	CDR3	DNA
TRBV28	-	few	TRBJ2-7	CASSRTGLRSYEQYF	TGTGCCAGCAGTCGAACGGGGTTACGGTCCTACGAGCAGTACTTC
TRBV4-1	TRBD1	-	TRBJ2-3	CASSSRTGGADTQYF	TGCGCCAGCAGCTCCCGGACAGGGGGCGCAGATACGCAGTATTTT
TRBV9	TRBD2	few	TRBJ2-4	CASSVGSGALAKNIQYF	TGTGCCAGCAGCGTAGGGAGCGGGGCTCTAGCCAAAAACATTCAGTACTTC
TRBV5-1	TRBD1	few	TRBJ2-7	CASSFGGQGDIDEQYF	TGCGCCAGCAGCTTCGGAGGACAGGGGGATATCGACGAGCAGTACTTC
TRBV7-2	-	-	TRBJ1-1	CASSLARVGRGTEAFF	TGTGCCAGCAGCTTAGCGCGCGTCGGCAGGGGAACTGAAGCTTTCTTT
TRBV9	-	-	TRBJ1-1	CASSRVGGSTEAFF	TGTGCCAGCAGCCGAGTAGGGGGATCCACTGAAGCTTTCTTT
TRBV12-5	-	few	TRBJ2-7	CASGLGYLGDEQYF	TGTGCTAGTGGTTTGGGGTACCTCGGGGACGAGCAGTACTTC
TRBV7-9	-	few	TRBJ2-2	CASSHGRDHGTGELFF	TGTGCCAGCAGCCACGGCCGGGATCACGGCACCGGGGAGCTGTTTTTT
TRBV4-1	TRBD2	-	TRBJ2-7	CASSHQAGETHEQYF	TGCGCCAGCAGCCACCAAGCGGGAGAAACCCACGAGCAGTACTTC
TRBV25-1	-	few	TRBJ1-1	CASSEGQTEAFF	TGTGCCAGCAGTGAAGGACAGACCGAAGCTTTCTTT
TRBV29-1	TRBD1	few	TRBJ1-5	CSVVTTGTGGAGGQPQHF	TGCAGCGTTGTCACTACCGGGACAGGGGGCGCAGGAGGGCAGCCCCAGCATTTT
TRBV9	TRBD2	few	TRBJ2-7	CASSDTSGRDEQYF	TGTGCCAGCAGCGACACTAGCGGGAGGGACGAGCAGTACTTC
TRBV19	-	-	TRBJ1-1	CASSPFEGTEAFF	TGTGCCAGTAGTCCCTTTGAGGGCACTGAAGCTTTCTTT
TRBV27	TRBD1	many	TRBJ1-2	CASRGTGRDGYTF	TGTGCCAGCAGAGGGACAGGACGCGATGGCTACACCTTC
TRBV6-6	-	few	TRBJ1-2	CASSYQTGSLGYTF	TGTGCCAGCAGTTACCAGACAGGCAGCCTTGGCTACACCTTC
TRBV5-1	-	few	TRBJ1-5	CASSLAGQSNQPQHF	TGCGCCAGCAGCCTGGCTGGACAGTCCAATCAGCCCCAGCATTTT
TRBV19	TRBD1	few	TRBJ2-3	CASSIGDRNTDTQYF	TGTGCCAGTAGTATCGGGGACAGAAACACAGATACGCAGTATTTT
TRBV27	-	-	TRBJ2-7	CASSRLGEQYF	TGTGCCAGCAGTAGACTCGGGGAGCAGTACTTC
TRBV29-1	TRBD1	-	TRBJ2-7	CSGGQTYEQYF	TGCAGCGGGGGACAGACCTACGAGCAGTACTTC
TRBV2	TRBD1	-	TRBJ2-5	CASTLDREETQYF	TGTGCCAGCACTCTGGACAGGGAAGAGACCCAGTACTTC
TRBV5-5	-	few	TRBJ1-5	CASSLAGSSNQPQHF	TGTGCCAGCAGCTTGGCGGGGAGTAGCAATCAGCCCCAGCATTTT
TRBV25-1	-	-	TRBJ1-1	CASSALGRGGTEAFF	TGTGCCAGCAGCGCCCTAGGTAGGGGAGGAACTGAAGCTTTCTTT
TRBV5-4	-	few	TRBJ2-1	CASSSGLVSYNEQFF	TGTGCCAGCAGCTCCGGTCTTGTCTCCTACAATGAGCAGTTCTTC
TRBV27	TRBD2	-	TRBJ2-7	CASSPGTSFHEQYF	TGTGCCAGCAGTCCCGGGACTAGCTTCCACGAGCAGTACTTC
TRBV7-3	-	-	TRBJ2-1	CASSVSGPTYNEQFF	TGTGCCAGCAGCGTTAGCGGACCTACCTACAATGAGCAGTTCTTC
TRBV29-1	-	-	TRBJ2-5	CSVWPFDSQETQYF	TGCAGCGTATGGCCCTTCGACAGTCAAGAGACCCAGTACTTC
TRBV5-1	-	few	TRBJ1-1	CASSLLLGGRVLNTEAFF	TGCGCCAGCAGCCTCCTTCTGGGGGGGCGAGTCCTGAACACTGAAGCTTTCTTT
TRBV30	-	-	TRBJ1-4	CAANSWVGAANEKLFF	TGTGCCGCCAACTCTTGGGTGGGCGCAGCTAATGAAAAACTGTTTTTT
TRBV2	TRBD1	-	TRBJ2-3	CASTLTGGGTDTQYF	TGTGCCAGCACTTTAACAGGGGGTGGCACAGATACGCAGTATTTT
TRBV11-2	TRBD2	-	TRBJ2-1	CASTSALASGGNEQFF	TGTGCCAGCACCTCAGCGCTGGCTAGCGGGGGAAATGAGCAGTTCTTC
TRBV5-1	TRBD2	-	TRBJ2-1	CASSFLMGDYYNEQFF	TGCGCCAGCAGCTTCCTAATGGGGGACTACTACAATGAGCAGTTCTTC
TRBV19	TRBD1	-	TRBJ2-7	CASSVKQGARNEQYF	TGTGCCAGTAGTGTCAAACAGGGGGCGCGCAACGAGCAGTACTTC
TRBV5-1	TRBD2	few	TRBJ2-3	CASSRTSGTDTQYF	TGCGCCAGCAGCCGAACTAGCGGCACAGATACGCAGTATTTT
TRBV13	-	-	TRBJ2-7	CASSFAGQEAEQYF	TGTGCCAGCAGCTTTGCTGGTCAGGAGGCCGAGCAGTACTTC
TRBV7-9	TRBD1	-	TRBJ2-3	CASSFRQGLFPSTDTQYF	TGTGCCAGCAGCTTTAGACAGGGGCTATTCCCTAGCACAGATACGCAGTATTTT
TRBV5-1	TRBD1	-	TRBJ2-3	CASTSAGGPGTDTQYF	TGCGCCAGCACCTCTGCAGGGGGACCCGGCACAGATACGCAGTATTTT
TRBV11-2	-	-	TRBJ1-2	CASSLASNYGYTF	TGTGCCAGCAGCTTAGCCAGTAACTATGGCTACACCTTC
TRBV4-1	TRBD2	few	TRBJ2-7	CASSPSSGSGSYEQYF	TGCGCCAGCAGCCCATCTAGCGGGAGTGGGTCCTACGAGCAGTACTTC
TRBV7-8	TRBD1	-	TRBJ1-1	CASSPDRAANTEAFF	TGTGCCAGCAGCCCAGACAGGGCGGCGAACACTGAAGCTTTCTTT
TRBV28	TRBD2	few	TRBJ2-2	CASSRDYLHTGELFF	TGTGCCAGCAGTCGGGACTACCTTCACACCGGGGAGCTGTTTTTT
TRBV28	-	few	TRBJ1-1	CATTGGVNTEAFF	TGTGCCACGACTGGAGGGGTTAACACTGAAGCTTTCTTT
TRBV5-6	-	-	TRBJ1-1	CATTLGRAGTEAFF	TGTGCCACAACCTTAGGACGGGCGGGCACTGAAGCTTTCTTT
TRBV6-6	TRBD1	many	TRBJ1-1	CASGREQGQGDTEAFF	TGTGCCAGCGGACGGGAACAGGGGCAGGGGGACACTGAAGCTTTCTTT
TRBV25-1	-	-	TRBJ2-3	CASSRVTDTQYF	TGTGCCAGCAGTCGGGTCACAGATACGCAGTATTTT
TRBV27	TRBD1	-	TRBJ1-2	CASSLVPGTGNGYTF	TGTGCCAGCAGTTTAGTACCCGGGACAGGAAATGGCTACACCTTC
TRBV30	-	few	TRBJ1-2	CACRAQWGAGYTF	TGTGCCTGCCGTGCTCAGTGGGGCGCCGGCTACACCTTC
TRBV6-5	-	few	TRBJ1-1	CASSYSLGAKNTEAFF	TGTGCCAGCAGTTATTCCCTGGGGGCAAAGAACACTGAAGCTTTCTTT
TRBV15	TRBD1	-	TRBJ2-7	CATSTGQASYEQYF	TGTGCCACCAGCACGGGACAGGCCTCCTACGAGCAGTACTTC
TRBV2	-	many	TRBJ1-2	CASRAGDYTF	TGTGCCAGCAGGGCAGGGGACTACACCTTC
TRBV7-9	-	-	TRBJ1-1	CASSLVPTEAFF	TGTGCCAGCAGCCTAGTCCCTACTGAAGCTTTCTTT
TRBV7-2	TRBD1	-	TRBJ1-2	CASSPGGWFGYTF	TGTGCCAGCAGTCCAGGGGGTTGGTTTGGCTACACCTTC
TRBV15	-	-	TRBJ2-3	CATSRRQGGSTDTQYF	TGTGCCACCAGCCGTCGGCAAGGCGGGAGCACAGATACGCAGTATTTT
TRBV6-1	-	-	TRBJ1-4	CASRQGTANEKLFF	TGTGCCAGCAGACAGGGTACGGCTAATGAAAAACTGTTTTTT